Below, 3 T cell receptor beta chains from the same sample are listed, as sequenced in a study of blood T cells in healthy people across ages. A J-beta primer mix and a sample-barcoded 5' primer were used in a second PCR of roughly 7 to 12 cycles. TCRdb reprocessed the 5' RACE reads with MiXCR, giving one entry per CDR3 protein. Here the sample spans about 930,000 distinct CDR3 sequences, under 35% being singletons. These data are also associated with another study on T cells of mothers and their children.

The specimen sequenced was blood. All receptors derive from a woman aged 40 to 50 in good health.

This sequence joins TRBV20-1 and TRBJ1-1; 7 bases align to TRBD1. With V trimmed by 8 bases and J by 0 bases, 6 bases remained unmatched. The germline V gene has CDR1 DFQATT and CDR2 SNEGSKA (reference sequence). The CDR3 is made up of 13 amino acids. The CDR3 DNA sequence: TGCAGTAGGGAGGGACAGCTGAACACTGAAGCTTTCTTT. Its translation is CSREGQLNTEAFF.

The rearrangement links TRBV7-9 to TRBJ2-3; the match to TRBD2 covers 9 bases. This CDR3 comprises 15 residues. V lost 4 bases and J lost 1; bases outside the gene matches: 3. CDR1 and CDR2 (germline): SEHNR, FQNEAQ (reference sequence). The CDR3 loop reads CASSYSSGGTDTQYF. The CDR3 DNA follows: TGTGCCAGCAGCTATTCTAGCGGGGGCACAGATACGCAGTATTTT.

The sample holds a few counts of this clonotype. The J gene is TRBJ1-1, the V gene TRBV4-1, with no clear D. The V gene's germline CDR1 is MGHRA and CDR2 YSYEKL. The CDR3 loop spans 15 amino acids. The V end lost 0 bases, the J end lost 1 base, and 9 bases lay between the germline ends. The chain's CDR3 is CASSQDPGTNTEAFF. DNA for the CDR3: TGCGCCAGCAGCCAAGATCCGGGTACGAACACTGAAGCTTTCTTT.